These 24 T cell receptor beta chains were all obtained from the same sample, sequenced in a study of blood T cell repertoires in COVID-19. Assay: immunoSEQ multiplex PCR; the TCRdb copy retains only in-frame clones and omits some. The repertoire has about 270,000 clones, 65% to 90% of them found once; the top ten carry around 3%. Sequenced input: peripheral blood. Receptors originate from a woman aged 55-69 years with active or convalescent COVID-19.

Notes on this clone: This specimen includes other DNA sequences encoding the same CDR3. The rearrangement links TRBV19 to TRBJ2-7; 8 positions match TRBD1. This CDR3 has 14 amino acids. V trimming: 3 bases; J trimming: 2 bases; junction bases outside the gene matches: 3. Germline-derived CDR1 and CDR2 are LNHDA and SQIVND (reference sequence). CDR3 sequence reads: CASSIGTGAYEQYF. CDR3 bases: TGTGCCAGTAGTATCGGGACAGGAGCCTACGAGCAGTACTTC.

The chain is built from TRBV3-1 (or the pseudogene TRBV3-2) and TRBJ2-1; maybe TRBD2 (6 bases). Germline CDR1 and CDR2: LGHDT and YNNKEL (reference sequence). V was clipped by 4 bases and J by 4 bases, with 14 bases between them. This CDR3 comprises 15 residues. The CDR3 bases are TGTGCCAGCAGCCCATCCGGGGGAGGATACAATGAGCAGTTCTTC. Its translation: CASSPSGGGYNEQFF.

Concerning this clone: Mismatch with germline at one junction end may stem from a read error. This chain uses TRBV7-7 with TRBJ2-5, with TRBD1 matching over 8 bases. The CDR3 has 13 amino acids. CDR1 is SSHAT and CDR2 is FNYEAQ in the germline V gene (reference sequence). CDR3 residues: CASSLDREETQYF. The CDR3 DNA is TGTGCTAGCAGCTTGGACAGGGAAGAGACCCAGTACTTC.

CDR3 in amino acids: CASSGSRPKGTEAFF. The CDR3 nucleotides read TGTGCCAGCAGTGGCTCCAGACCCAAGGGGACTGAAGCTTTCTTT. This sequence joins TRBV2 and TRBJ1-1; tentative D call: TRBD1 (5 bases). Deletions cut 4 bases from V and 5 bases from J, with 17 bases between. Germline CDR1 SNHLY, CDR2 FYNNEI. This CDR3 contains 15 residues.

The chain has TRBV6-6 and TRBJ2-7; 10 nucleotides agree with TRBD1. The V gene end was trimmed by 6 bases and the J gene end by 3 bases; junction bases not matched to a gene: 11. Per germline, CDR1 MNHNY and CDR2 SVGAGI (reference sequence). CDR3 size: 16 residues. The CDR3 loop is CASSSHSGTGDYEQYF. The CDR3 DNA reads TGTGCCAGCAGCTCGCATTCCGGGACAGGGGACTACGAGCAGTACTTC.

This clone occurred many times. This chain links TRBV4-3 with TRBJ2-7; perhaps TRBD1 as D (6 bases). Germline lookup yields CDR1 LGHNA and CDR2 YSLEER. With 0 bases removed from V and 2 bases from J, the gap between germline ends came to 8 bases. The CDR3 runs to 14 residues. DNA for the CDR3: TGCGCCAGCAGCCAAGACGAGGGGGCCTACGAGCAGTACTTC. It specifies CASSQDEGAYEQYF.

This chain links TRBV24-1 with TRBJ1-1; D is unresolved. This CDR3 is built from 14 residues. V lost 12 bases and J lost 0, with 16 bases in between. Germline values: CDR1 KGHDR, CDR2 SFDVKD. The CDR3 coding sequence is TGTGCCGACCTCGAGGGAATTATGAACACTGAAGCTTTCTTT. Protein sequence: CADLEGIMNTEAFF.

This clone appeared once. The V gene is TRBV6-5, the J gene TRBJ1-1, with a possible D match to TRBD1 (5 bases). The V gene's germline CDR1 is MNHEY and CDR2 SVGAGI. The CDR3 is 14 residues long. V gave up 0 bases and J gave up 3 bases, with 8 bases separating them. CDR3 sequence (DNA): TGTGCCAGCAGTTACTCGGGGCCGGACACTGAAGCTTTCTTT. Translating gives CASSYSGPDTEAFF.

The CDR3 DNA follows: TGTGCCAGCAGTGGACTAGGAGGACGGATCAATCAGCCCCAGCATTTT. Translating it yields CASSGLGGRINQPQHF. The chain carries TRBV2 and TRBJ1-5; D unclear. Trimming cost V 4 bases and J 3 bases, with 16 bases left between them. CDR1 SNHLY and CDR2 FYNNEI come from the germline V gene. This CDR3 is built from 16 residues.

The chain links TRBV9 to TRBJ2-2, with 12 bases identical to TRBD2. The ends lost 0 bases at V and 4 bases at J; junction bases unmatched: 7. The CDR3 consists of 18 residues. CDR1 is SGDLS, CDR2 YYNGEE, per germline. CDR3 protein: CASSVASGGATFTGELFF. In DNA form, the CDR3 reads TGTGCCAGCAGCGTAGCTAGCGGGGGGGCTACGTTCACCGGGGAGCTGTTTTTT. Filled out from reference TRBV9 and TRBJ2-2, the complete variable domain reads DSGVTQTPKHLITATGQRVTLRCSPRSGDLSVYWYQQSLDQGLQFLIQYYNGEERAKGNILERFSAQQFPDLHSELNLSSLELGDSALYFCASSVASGGATFTGELFFGEGSRLTVL.

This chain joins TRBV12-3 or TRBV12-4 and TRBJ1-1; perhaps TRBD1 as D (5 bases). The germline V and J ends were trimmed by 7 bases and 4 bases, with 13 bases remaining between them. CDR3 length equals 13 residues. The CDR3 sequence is CASNPDGGTEAFF. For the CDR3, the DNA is TGTGCCAGCAACCCGGACGGGGGCACTGAAGCTTTCTTT.

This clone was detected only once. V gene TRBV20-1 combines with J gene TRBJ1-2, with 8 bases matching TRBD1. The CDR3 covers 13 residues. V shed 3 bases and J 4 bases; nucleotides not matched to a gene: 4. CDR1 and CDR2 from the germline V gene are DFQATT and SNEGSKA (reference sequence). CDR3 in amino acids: CSASIGQGYGYTF. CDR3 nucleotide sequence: TGCAGTGCTAGTATCGGACAGGGCTATGGCTACACCTTC.

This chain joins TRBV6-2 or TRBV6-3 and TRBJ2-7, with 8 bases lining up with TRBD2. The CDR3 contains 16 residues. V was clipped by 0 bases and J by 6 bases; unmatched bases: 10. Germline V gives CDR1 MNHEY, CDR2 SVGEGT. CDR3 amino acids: CASSYSKSGGPSEQYF. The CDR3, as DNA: TGTGCCAGCAGTTACTCGAAGAGCGGGGGCCCCTCCGAGCAGTACTTC.

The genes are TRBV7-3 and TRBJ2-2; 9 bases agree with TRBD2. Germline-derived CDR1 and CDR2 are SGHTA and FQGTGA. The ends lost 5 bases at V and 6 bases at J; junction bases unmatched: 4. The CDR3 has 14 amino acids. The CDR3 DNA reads TGTGCCAGCAGCAGGGGACTAGCTCCCGGGGAGCTGTTTTTT. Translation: CASSRGLAPGELFF.

CDR3 in amino acids: CASSLVGKGETQYF. CDR3 coding DNA: TGCGCCAGCAGCTTGGTGGGGAAGGGGGAGACCCAGTACTTC. The chain recombines TRBV5-1 with TRBJ2-5, with a tentative D call TRBD1 (5 bases). This CDR3 spans 14 amino acids. Germline lookup yields CDR1 SGHRS and CDR2 YFSETQ. V lost 0 bases, J lost 5 bases, and 11 bases lay in between.

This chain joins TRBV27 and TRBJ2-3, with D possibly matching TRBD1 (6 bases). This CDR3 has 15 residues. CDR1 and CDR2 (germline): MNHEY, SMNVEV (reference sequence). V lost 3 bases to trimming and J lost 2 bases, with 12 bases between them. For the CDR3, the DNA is TGTGCCAGCAGTTTGGGGCCAGGGGTCACAGATACGCAGTATTTT. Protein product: CASSLGPGVTDTQYF.

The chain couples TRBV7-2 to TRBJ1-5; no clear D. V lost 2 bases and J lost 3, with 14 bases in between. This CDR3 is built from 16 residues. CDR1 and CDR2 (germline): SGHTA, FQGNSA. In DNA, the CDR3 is TGTGCCAGCAGCTTAACCGGCAGACTAAACAATCAGCCCCAGCATTTT. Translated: CASSLTGRLNNQPQHF.

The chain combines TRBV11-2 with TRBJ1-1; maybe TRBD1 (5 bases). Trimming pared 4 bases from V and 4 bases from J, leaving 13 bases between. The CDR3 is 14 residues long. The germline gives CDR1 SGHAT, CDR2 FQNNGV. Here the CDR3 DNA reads TGTGCCAGCAGCTCCCGGACATCGTTCACTGAAGCTTTCTTT. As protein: CASSSRTSFTEAFF.

This CDR3 reads CASSYRGLVPTGYTF. The CDR3 nucleotides read TGTGCCAGCAGTTACCGTGGACTGGTTCCTACTGGCTACACCTTC. This sequence joins TRBV6-2 or TRBV6-3 and TRBJ1-2; D not certain. Germline-derived CDR1 and CDR2 are MNHEY and SVGEGT. The CDR3 runs 15 residues. V was trimmed by 2 bases and J by 7 bases, leaving 17 bases between them.

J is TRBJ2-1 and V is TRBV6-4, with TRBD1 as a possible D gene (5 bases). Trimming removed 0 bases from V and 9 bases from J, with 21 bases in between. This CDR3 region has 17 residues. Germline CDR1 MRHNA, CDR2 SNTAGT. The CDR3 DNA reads TGTGCCAGCAGTGACTCCCCAGATAGTATATTTAGGGGTGAGCAGTTCTTC. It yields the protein CASSDSPDSIFRGEQFF.

CDR3 nucleotides: TGTGCCAGCAGCAAAGAAGGGGCAGGAGCTTACTACGAGCAGTACTTC. Its protein product is CASSKEGAGAYYEQYF. The J gene is TRBJ2-7, the V gene TRBV21-1; the table's D gene call, TRBD1, was not cross checked with the DNA. TRBV21-1 is described as a pseudogene. The CDR3 loop spans 16 amino acids.

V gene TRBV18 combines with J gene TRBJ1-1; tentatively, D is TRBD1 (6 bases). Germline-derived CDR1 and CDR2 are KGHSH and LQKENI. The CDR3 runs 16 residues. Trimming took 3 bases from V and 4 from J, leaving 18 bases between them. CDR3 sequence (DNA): TGTGCCAGCTCACCCCCCAGCGGGGGCGCGAGCACTGAAGCTTTCTTT. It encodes CASSPPSGGASTEAFF.

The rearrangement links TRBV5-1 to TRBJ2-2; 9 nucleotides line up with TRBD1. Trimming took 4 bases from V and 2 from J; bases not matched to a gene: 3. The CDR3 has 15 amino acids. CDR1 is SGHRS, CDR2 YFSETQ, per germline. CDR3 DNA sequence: TGCGCCAGCAGCAAGGGACAGGGTAACACCGGGGAGCTGTTTTTT. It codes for CASSKGQGNTGELFF.

Written as DNA, the CDR3 is TGTGCCAGCACCACCTTAGGGACAGGGGGCTCTGGGGCCAACGTCCTGACTTTC. Translating gives CASTTLGTGGSGANVLTF. The J gene is TRBJ2-6, the V gene TRBV5-6; 11 bases map to TRBD1. CDR3 length: 18 residues. V lost 6 bases to trimming and J lost 0 bases; unmatched junction nucleotides: 8. In germline, CDR1 is SGHDT, CDR2 YYEEEE. Looking up the rest from reference TRBV5-6 and TRBJ2-6 gives the full variable domain: DAGVTQSPTHLIKTRGQQVTLRCSPKSGHDTVSWYQQALGQGPQFIFQYYEEEERQRGNFPDRFSGHQFPNYSSELNVNALLLGDSALYLCASTTLGTGGSGANVLTFGAGSRLTVL.